One and the same sample provided the 4 T cell receptor beta chains below, sequenced in a study of identical twins. TCRdb passed the 5' RACE reads through MiXCR, listing each CDR3 protein once. The sample has 520,000 or so distinct CDR3 sequences, around 20% seen once. These sequences were also reported in another study, on T cells expressing NK-cell markers.

The material sequenced was CD4+ T cells sorted from blood. These receptors all come from a young woman in good health.

V gene TRBV5-4 combines with J gene TRBJ2-1; D remains unclear. The CDR3 sequence is 14 residues long. Germline V lookup: CDR1 SGHNT, CDR2 YYREEE (reference sequence). V lost 0 bases, J lost 8 bases, and 12 bases lay in between. CDR3 amino acids: CASSLAAIYDEQFF. For the CDR3, the DNA is TGTGCCAGCAGCTTGGCCGCTATTTACGATGAGCAGTTCTTC.

In its sample, this clonotype was seen a few times. The CDR3 region has the DNA TGTGCCAGCAGTATCCAAGGACAGAACACTGAAGCTTTCTTT. Protein: CASSIQGQNTEAFF. This chain uses TRBV27 with TRBJ1-1; TRBD1 is a possible D gene (5 bases). With 5 bases removed from V and 1 base from J, the gap between germline ends came to 11 bases. The CDR3 runs 14 residues. From germline, CDR1 is MNHEY and CDR2 SMNVEV (reference sequence).

This rearrangement joins TRBV9 to TRBJ2-2; D is perhaps TRBD2 (5 bases). The CDR3 has 16 residues. Trimming took 2 bases from V and 0 from J, leaving 11 bases between them. Germline V lookup: CDR1 SGDLS, CDR2 YYNGEE. The CDR3 loop reads CASSVSSGTNTGELFF. Written as DNA, the CDR3 is TGTGCCAGCAGCGTCTCAAGCGGCACGAACACCGGGGAGCTGTTTTTT.

V gene TRBV2 combines with J gene TRBJ2-4, with 7 positions matching TRBD1. CDR3 length: 13 amino acids. Germline V gene sequence: CDR1 SNHLY, CDR2 FYNNEI. J lost 7 bases, V lost 8 bases, and 8 bases had no gene match. The CDR3: CASLRQGWNIQYF. The CDR3 DNA sequence: TGTGCCAGCCTACGACAGGGTTGGAACATTCAGTACTTC.